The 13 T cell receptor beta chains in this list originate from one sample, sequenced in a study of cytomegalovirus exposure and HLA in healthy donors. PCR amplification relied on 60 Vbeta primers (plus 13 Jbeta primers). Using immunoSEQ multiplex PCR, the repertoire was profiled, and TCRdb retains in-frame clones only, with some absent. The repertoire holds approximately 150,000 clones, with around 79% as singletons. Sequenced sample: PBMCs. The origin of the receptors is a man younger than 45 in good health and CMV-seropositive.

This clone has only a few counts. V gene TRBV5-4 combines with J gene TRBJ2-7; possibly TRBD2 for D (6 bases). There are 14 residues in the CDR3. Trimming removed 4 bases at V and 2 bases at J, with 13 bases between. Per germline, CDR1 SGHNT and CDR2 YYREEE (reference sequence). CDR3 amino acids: CASSPGVKPYEQYF. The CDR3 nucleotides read TGTGCCAGCAGCCCGGGGGTGAAACCCTACGAGCAGTACTTC.

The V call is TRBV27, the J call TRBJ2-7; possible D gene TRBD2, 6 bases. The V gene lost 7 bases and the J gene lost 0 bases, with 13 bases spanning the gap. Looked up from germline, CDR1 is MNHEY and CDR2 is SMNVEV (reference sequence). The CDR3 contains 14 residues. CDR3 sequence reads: CASNPGLNSYEQYF. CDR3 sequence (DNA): TGTGCCAGCAATCCGGGACTGAACTCCTACGAGCAGTACTTC.

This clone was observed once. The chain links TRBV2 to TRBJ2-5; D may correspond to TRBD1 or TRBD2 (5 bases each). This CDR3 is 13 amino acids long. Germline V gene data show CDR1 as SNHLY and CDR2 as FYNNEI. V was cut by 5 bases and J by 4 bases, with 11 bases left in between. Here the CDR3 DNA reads TGTGCCAGCAGTAAAGACAGCGGAGAGACCCAGTACTTC. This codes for CASSKDSGETQYF. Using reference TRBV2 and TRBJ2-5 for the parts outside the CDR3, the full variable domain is EPEVTQTPSHQVTQMGQEVILRCVPISNHLYFYWYRQILGQKVEFLVSFYNNEISEKSEIFDDQFSVERPDGSNFTLKIRSTKLEDSAMYFCASSKDSGETQYFGPGTRLLVL.

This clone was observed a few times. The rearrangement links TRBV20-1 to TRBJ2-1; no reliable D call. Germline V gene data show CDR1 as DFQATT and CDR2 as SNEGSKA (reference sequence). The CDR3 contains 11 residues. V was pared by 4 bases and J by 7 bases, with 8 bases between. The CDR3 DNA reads TGCAGTGCTAAAGACCATAATGAGCAGTTCTTC. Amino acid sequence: CSAKDHNEQFF.

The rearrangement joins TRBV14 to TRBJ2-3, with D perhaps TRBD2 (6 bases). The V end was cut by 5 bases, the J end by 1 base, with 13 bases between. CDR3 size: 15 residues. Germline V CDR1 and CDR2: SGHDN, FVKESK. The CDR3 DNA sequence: TGTGCCAGCAGCGACAGACTAGAAGGCACAGATACGCAGTATTTT. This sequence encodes CASSDRLEGTDTQYF.

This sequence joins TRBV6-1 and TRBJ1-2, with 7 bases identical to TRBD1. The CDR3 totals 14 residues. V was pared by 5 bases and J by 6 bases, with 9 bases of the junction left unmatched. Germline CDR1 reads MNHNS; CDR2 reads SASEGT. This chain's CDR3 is CASSPFHRGDGYTF. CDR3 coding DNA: TGTGCCAGCAGTCCCTTCCACAGGGGCGATGGCTACACCTTC.

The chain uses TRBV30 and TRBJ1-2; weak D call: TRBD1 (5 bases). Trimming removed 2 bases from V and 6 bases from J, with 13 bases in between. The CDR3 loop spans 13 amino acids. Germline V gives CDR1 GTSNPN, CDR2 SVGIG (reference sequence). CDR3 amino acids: CAWSTSGVDGYTF. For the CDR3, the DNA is TGTGCCTGGAGTACGTCGGGGGTTGATGGCTACACCTTC.

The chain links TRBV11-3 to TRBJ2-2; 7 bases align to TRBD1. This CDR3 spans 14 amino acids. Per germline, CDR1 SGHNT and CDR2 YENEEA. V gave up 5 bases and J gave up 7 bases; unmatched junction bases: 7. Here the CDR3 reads CASSPRQGGGELFF. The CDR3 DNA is TGTGCCAGCAGCCCCCGACAGGGCGGCGGGGAGCTGTTTTTT.

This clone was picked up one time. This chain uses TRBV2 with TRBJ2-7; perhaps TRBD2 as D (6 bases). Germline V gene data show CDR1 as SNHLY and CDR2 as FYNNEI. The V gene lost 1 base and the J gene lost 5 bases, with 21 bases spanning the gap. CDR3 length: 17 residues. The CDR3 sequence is CASSEEVGLHGANEQYF. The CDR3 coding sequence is TGTGCCAGCAGTGAAGAGGTGGGACTTCACGGGGCAAACGAGCAGTACTTC. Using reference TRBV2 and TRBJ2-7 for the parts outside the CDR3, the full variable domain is EPEVTQTPSHQVTQMGQEVILRCVPISNHLYFYWYRQILGQKVEFLVSFYNNEISEKSEIFDDQFSVERPDGSNFTLKIRSTKLEDSAMYFCASSEEVGLHGANEQYFGPGTRLTVT.

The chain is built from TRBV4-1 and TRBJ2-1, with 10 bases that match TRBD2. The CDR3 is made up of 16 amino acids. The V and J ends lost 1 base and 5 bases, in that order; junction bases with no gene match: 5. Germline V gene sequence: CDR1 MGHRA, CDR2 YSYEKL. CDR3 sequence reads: CASSQGSGGADNEQFF. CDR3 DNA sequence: TGCGCCAGCAGCCAAGGGAGCGGGGGGGCGGACAATGAGCAGTTCTTC.

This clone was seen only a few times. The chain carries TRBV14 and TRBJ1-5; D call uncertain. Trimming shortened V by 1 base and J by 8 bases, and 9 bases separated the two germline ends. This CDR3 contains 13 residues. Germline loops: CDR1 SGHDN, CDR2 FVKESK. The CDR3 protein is CASSQAGEKPQHF. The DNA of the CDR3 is TGTGCCAGCAGCCAAGCGGGAGAGAAGCCCCAGCATTTT.

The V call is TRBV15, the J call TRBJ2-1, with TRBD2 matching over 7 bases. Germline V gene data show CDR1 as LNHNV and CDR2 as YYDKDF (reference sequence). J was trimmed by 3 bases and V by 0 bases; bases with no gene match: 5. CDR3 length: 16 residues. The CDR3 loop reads CATSRDPAGNYNEQFF. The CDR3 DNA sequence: TGTGCCACCAGCAGAGATCCAGCGGGAAACTACAATGAGCAGTTCTTC.

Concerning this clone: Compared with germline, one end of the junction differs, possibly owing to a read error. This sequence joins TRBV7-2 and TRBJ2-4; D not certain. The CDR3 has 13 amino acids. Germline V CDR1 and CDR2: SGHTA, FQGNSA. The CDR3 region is CASSLTELNSQYF. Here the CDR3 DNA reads TGTGCCAGCAGCTTAACTGAGTTGAACAGTCAGTACTTC.